This entry is about one TCR beta chain. Its antigen remains unknown. This sample was included in a study of graft-versus-host responses after intestinal transplantation. The CDR3 totals 15 residues. Germline V gene lookup returns CDR1 KGHSH and CDR2 LQKENI. V lost 2 bases to trimming and J lost 3 bases; unmatched junction nucleotides: 5. Sequencing was performed with immunoSEQ multiplex PCR; in TCRdb, only in-frame clones are kept and a portion is missing. The sample holds roughly 120,000 clones; approximately 90% are singletons and the top ten take roughly 0.23%. The TCR was taken from a human donor who was the organ donor for an intestinal transplant. The sample here was unstimulated CD4+ T cells sorted from spleen or lymph node cells, taken before transplant. The chain has TRBV18 and TRBJ2-7; 9 nucleotides match TRBD2. CDR3 amino acids: CASSPGTSLIYEQYF. Written as DNA, the CDR3 is TGTGCCAGCTCACCAGGGACTAGCCTTATCTACGAGCAGTACTTC.